One and the same sample provided the 3 T cell receptor beta chains below, sequenced in a study of metastatic and nonmetastatic thyroid tumors. TCRdb re-clonotyped the PCR reads via MiXCR. The sample yields approximately 3,100 clones, about two fifths seen once. All patients were treatment-naive before thyroid surgery. Source material: tumor tissue. Every receptor here comes from a female donor with papillary thyroid cancer or a benign thyroid nodule (not recorded which). Some clones in this sample may be carry-over from other donors' samples.

The CDR3 region is CASRRVPQDTGELFF. Written as DNA, the CDR3 is TGTGCCAGCCGAAGAGTGCCCCAGGACACCGGGGAGCTGTTTTTT. The chain uses TRBV2 and TRBJ2-2; D uncertain. Germline V lookup: CDR1 SNHLY, CDR2 FYNNEI. This CDR3 spans 15 amino acids. Trimming removed 8 bases at V and 3 bases at J, with 16 bases between.

Details on this clone: Germline is not matched at one junction end, which may reflect a read error. V usage is TRBV6-1 and J usage is TRBJ2-2, with D perhaps matching TRBD1 or TRBD2 (7 bases each). Germline V lookup: CDR1 MNHNS, CDR2 SASEGT. The CDR3 loop spans 15 amino acids. The CDR3 is CASSPGQAISGELVF. The CDR3 DNA is TGTGCCAGCAGTCCAGGACAGGCGATCAGCGGGGAGCTGGTTTTT.

The chain recombines TRBV28 with TRBJ2-7, with TRBD2 matching over 7 bases. This CDR3 region has 15 residues. V lost 6 bases, J lost 2 bases, and 10 bases stayed unmatched. Germline CDR1 and CDR2: MDHEN and SYDVKM. CDR3 loop: CASRNLAERTYEQYF. The CDR3 region has the DNA TGTGCCAGCAGAAATCTAGCGGAGCGCACCTACGAGCAGTACTTC.